This TCR beta chain came from a study of low-dose radiotherapy and immunotherapy resistance in tumors. This clonotype came up once. TRAV- and TRBV-specific primers were used for first-strand cDNA, which covered alpha and beta chains. The PCR that amplified TCRs ran for about 20 cycles, relying on a constant-region primer and a V-primer adapter. TCRdb fed the reads into MiXCR, producing one record per CDR3 protein. There are about 17,000 distinct CDR3 sequences in the sample; about 70% occur only once, and under 6% lies in the top ten. The CDR3 has 15 residues. The V gene lost 3 bases and the J gene lost 0 bases, with 8 bases spanning the gap. Per germline, CDR1 KGHSH and CDR2 LQKENI.

This chain joins TRBV18 and TRBJ1-4; the D is unclear. The receptor was derived from a human donor with advanced metastatic prostate, ovarian, gallbladder or colorectal cancer (not recorded which). This table probably holds off-target reads from a library built for another chain. CDR3 bases: TGTGCCAGCTCACCTCAGGCTGCAACTAATGAAAAACTGTTTTTT. It encodes CASSPQAATNEKLFF.